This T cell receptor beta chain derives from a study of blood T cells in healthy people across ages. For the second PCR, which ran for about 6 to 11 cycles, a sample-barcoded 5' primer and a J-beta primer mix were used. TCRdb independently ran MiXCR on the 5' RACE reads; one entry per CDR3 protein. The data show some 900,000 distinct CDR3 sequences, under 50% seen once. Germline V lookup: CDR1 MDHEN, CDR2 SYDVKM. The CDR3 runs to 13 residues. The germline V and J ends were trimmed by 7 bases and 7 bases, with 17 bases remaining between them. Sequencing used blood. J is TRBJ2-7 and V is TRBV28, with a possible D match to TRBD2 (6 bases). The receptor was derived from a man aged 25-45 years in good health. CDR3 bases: TGTGCCAGCACCCCTGCGGGGAAGGGGGAGCAGTACTTC. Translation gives CASTPAGKGEQYF.